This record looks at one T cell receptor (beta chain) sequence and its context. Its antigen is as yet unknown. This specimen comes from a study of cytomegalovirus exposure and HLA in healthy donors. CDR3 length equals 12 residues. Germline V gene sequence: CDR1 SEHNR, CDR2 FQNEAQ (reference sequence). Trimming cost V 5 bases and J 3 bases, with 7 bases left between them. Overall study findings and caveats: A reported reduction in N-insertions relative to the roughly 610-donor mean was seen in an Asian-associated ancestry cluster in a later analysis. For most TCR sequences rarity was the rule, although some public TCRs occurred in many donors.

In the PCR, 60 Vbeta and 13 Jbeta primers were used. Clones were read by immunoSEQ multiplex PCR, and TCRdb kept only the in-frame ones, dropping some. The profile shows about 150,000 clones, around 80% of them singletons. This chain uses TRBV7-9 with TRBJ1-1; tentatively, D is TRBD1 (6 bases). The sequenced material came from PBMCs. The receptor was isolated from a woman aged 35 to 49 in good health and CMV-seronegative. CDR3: CASSRTDTEAFF. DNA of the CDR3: TGTGCCAGCAGCCGGACAGACACTGAAGCTTTCTTT.